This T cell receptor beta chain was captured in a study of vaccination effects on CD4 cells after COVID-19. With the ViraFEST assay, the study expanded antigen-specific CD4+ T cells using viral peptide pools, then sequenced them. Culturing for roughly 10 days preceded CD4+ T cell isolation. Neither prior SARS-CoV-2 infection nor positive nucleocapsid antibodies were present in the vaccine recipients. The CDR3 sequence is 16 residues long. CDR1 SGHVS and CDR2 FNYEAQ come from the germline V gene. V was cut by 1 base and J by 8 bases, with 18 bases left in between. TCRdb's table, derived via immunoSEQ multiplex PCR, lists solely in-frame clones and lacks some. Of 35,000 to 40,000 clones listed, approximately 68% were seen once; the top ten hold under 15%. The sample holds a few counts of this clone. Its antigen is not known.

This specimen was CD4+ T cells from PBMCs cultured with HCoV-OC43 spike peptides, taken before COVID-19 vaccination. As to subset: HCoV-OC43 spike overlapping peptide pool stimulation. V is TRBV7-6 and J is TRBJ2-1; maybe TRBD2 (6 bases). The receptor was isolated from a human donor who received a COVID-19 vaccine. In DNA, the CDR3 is TGTGCCAGCAGCTTAGGACACGGGAGAGGTAGCCATGAGCAGTTCTTC. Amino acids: CASSLGHGRGSHEQFF. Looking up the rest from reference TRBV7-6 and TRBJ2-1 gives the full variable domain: GAGVSQSPRYKVTKRGQDVALRCDPISGHVSLYWYRQALGQGPEFLTYFNYEAQQDKSGLPNDRFSAERPEGSISTLTIQRTEQRDSAMYRCASSLGHGRGSHEQFFGPGTRLTVL.